This T cell receptor (beta chain) was captured by sequencing in a study of blood T cell repertoires in COVID-19. Study at large: COVID-19 samples from acute and convalescent phases originated in the United States, Italy and Spain.

In the study's own analysis: By means of reference gene primer amplification, nucleated cell counts were estimated. Assay: immunoSEQ multiplex PCR; the TCRdb copy retains only in-frame clones and omits some. The DNA gave D and trimming, while V, J and clone size come from that table. The table records roughly 110,000 clones, 85% of them present only once. Germline V lookup: CDR1 MGHRA, CDR2 YSYEKL. The V gene end was trimmed by 1 base and the J gene end by 8 bases; junction bases not matched to a gene: 10. This CDR3 contains 15 residues. Sequencing was performed on peripheral blood. The chain combines TRBV4-1 with TRBJ1-2; the match to TRBD1 covers 7 bases. The origin of this receptor is a human donor in a cohort sampled during active COVID-19. CDR3 sequence (DNA): TGCGCCAGCAGCCAAGTACCTACAGGGGTAGGCGGCTACACCTTC. Translating gives CASSQVPTGVGGYTF.